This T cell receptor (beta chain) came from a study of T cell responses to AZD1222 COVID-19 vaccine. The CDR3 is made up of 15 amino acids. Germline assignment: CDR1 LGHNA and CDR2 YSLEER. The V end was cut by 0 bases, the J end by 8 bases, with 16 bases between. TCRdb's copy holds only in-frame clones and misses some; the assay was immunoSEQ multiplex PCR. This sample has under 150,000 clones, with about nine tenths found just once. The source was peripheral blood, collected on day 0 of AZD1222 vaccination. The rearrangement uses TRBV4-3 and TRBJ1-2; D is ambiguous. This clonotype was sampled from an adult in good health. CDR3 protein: CASSQEVASLRGYTF. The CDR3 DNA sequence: TGCGCCAGCAGCCAAGAGGTAGCTTCATTGCGCGGCTACACCTTC.